Listed here is a single T cell receptor (beta chain). No antigen is known for it. The assay was immunoSEQ multiplex PCR, and TCRdb's table has in-frame clones only and misses some. The table records about 70,000 clones, roughly 87% of them present only once. The sample is drawn from a study of OX40 agonist ivuxolimab in advanced cancers. On the study more broadly: Treatment received earlier with anti-PD-1, anti-PD-L1 or anti-CTLA-4 agents was allowed, and over 35% had some. Study-wide results and caveats: Nonresponders, in some cases, also had low normalized T-cell clonal expansion. Expanded clones tended on average to be more numerous among CD8+ T cells than CD4+.

This CDR3 is 17 amino acids long. V gave up 5 bases and J gave up 1 base; unmatched junction bases: 10. Germline CDR1 is SGHVS and CDR2 is FQNEAQ. This TCR derives from an adult with an advanced solid tumor such as melanoma, head and neck, liver or kidney cancer. The V gene is TRBV7-8, the J gene TRBJ1-5; TRBD1 matches 8 bases. Specimen: CD4+ or CD8+ T cells sorted from blood, collected in a trial of the OX40 agonist ivuxolimab. The CDR3 DNA follows: TGTGCCAGCAGCCGAGGACAGGGAATTTTCAGCAATCAGCCCCAGCATTTT. This codes for CASSRGQGIFSNQPQHF.